The 22 T cell receptor beta chains below come from one sample, sequenced in a study of blood T cell repertoires in COVID-19. Clones were read by immunoSEQ multiplex PCR, and TCRdb kept only the in-frame ones, dropping some. The table has almost 350,000 clones, roughly nine tenths seen once. The specimen was peripheral blood. Receptors were obtained from a woman aged 55-70 years with COVID-19, enrolled during active disease.

The V and J genes are TRBV5-1 and TRBJ2-2; 10 bases match TRBD1. Per the germline V gene, CDR1 is SGHRS and CDR2 is YFSETQ. CDR3 length: 17 residues. The trim removed 2 bases at V and 4 bases at J, leaving 8 bases unmatched. The CDR3, as DNA: TGCGCCAGCAGCTTTTATGACAGGGGGCGAAGCACCGGGGAGCTGTTTTTT. It translates to CASSFYDRGRSTGELFF.

The V call is TRBV7-9, the J call TRBJ1-1; D remains unclear. From germline, CDR1 is SEHNR and CDR2 FQNEAQ (reference sequence). The CDR3 consists of 18 residues. Trimming pared 5 bases from V and 2 bases from J, leaving 24 bases between. In nucleotides, the CDR3 is TGTGCCAGCAGCGCCGGCGCGGGATTCGTGGGGATTAACACTGAAGCTTTCTTT. It yields the protein CASSAGAGFVGINTEAFF.

The chain carries TRBV11-2 and TRBJ2-2; D uncertain. V gave up 5 bases and J gave up 2 bases, with 3 bases separating them. This CDR3 has 12 amino acids. The germline V gene has CDR1 SGHAT and CDR2 FQNNGV. For the CDR3, the DNA is TGTGCCAGCAGCCTAAACACCGGGGAGCTGTTTTTT. This translates into CASSLNTGELFF.

The rearrangement joins TRBV27 to TRBJ2-3, with D perhaps TRBD2 (7 bases). Germline V CDR1 and CDR2: MNHEY, SMNVEV (reference sequence). Trimming stripped 3 bases from V and 3 bases from J, with 13 bases between. This CDR3 comprises 15 residues. The CDR3 is CASSLSGGLTDTQYF. The CDR3 DNA sequence: TGTGCCAGCAGTTTGTCCGGGGGGCTAACAGATACGCAGTATTTT.

This clone has just a few counts. The chain has TRBV5-1 and TRBJ1-2, with 8 bases lining up with TRBD1. The CDR3 runs to 16 residues. Germline V CDR1 and CDR2: SGHRS, YFSETQ. J gave up 8 bases and V 5 bases, and 17 bases lay outside the gene matches. The DNA of the CDR3 is TGCGCCAGCAGGCAACAGACAGGGGTCCCGGCGGAGGGCTACACCTTC. It encodes CASRQQTGVPAEGYTF.

The chain links TRBV5-1 to TRBJ1-3; 9 bases map to TRBD1. V was clipped by 2 bases and J by 7 bases; unmatched bases: 4. Germline V gene data show CDR1 as SGHRS and CDR2 as YFSETQ. The CDR3 is 14 residues long. CDR3 region: CASSFRTGDNTIYF. In DNA, the CDR3 is TGCGCCAGCAGCTTCCGGACAGGGGACAACACCATATATTTT.

This chain joins TRBV4-1 and TRBJ2-1; 11 bases match TRBD1. J was trimmed by 7 bases and V by 0 bases; bases with no gene match: 8. The CDR3 consists of 17 residues. The germline V gene has CDR1 MGHRA and CDR2 YSYEKL. The CDR3 here is CASSQDWGTGGSNEQFF. The CDR3 bases are TGCGCCAGCAGCCAAGATTGGGGGACAGGGGGATCGAATGAGCAGTTCTTC.

This clone was recorded once. This chain connects TRBV19 to TRBJ2-7; TRBD2 matches at 12 bases. The V gene's germline CDR1 is LNHDA and CDR2 SQIVND (reference sequence). V was clipped by 5 bases and J by 3 bases; unmatched bases: 2. This CDR3 region has 14 residues. This CDR3 reads CASSRTSGVYEQYF. The CDR3 DNA reads TGTGCCAGTAGTCGGACTAGCGGGGTCTACGAGCAGTACTTC.

The chain links TRBV6-1 to TRBJ2-3, with D hard to call. Germline lookup yields CDR1 MNHNS and CDR2 SASEGT. The V gene lost 3 bases and the J gene lost 1 base, with 5 bases spanning the gap. There are 13 residues in the CDR3. The CDR3 sequence: CASSDGRTDTQYF. The CDR3, as DNA: TGTGCCAGCAGTGACGGTCGCACAGATACGCAGTATTTT.

This sequence joins TRBV28 and TRBJ1-1; D not resolved. Trimming removed 2 bases from V and 0 bases from J, with 10 bases in between. The germline CDR1 and CDR2 sequences are MDHEN and SYDVKM. The CDR3 covers 15 residues. CDR3 DNA sequence: TGTGCCAGCAGTTTAACTATAGGATTGAACACTGAAGCTTTCTTT. Translating gives CASSLTIGLNTEAFF.

This chain uses TRBV19 with TRBJ2-7; tentative D call: TRBD1 (6 bases). The CDR3 length is 13 residues. V lost 6 bases to trimming and J lost 2 bases, with 11 bases between them. From germline, CDR1 is LNHDA and CDR2 SQIVND (reference sequence). The CDR3 nucleotides read TGTGCCAGTAGCTTGGGGGCAGCCTACGAGCAGTACTTC. Its translation is CASSLGAAYEQYF.

The genes are TRBV18 and TRBJ2-3, with D unclear. Germline V gives CDR1 KGHSH, CDR2 LQKENI. The CDR3 has 15 amino acids. V was cut by 3 bases and J by 6 bases, with 16 bases left in between. CDR3 in DNA: TGTGCCAGCTCACCTTATGCGTCCATCGTGGATACGCAGTATTTT. It codes for CASSPYASIVDTQYF.

This chain uses TRBV5-1 with TRBJ1-2, with 7 bases identical to TRBD1. Per the germline V gene, CDR1 is SGHRS and CDR2 is YFSETQ. The CDR3 spans 15 residues. Losses at the gene ends were 4 bases for V and 4 bases for J; bases not matched to a gene: 10. DNA for the CDR3: TGCGCCAGCAGCCCCCGGGACAGTGACTTCTATGGCTACACCTTC. The encoded protein is CASSPRDSDFYGYTF. The full variable domain, completed using reference TRBV5-1 and TRBJ1-2, is KAGVTQTPRYLIKTRGQQVTLSCSPISGHRSVSWYQQTPGQGLQFLFEYFSETQRNKGNFPGRFSGRQFSNSRSEMNVSTLELGDSALYLCASSPRDSDFYGYTFGSGTRLTVV.

The chain carries TRBV7-2 and TRBJ2-3; 9 bases agree with TRBD1. The trim removed 5 bases at V and 7 bases at J, leaving 10 bases unmatched. The CDR3 consists of 15 residues. The germline CDR1 and CDR2 sequences are SGHTA and FQGNSA. CDR3 in amino acids: CASSAPGTGSHTQYF. The CDR3 coding sequence is TGTGCCAGCAGCGCGCCCGGGACAGGGTCACATACGCAGTATTTT.

J is TRBJ1-3 and V is TRBV27; unclear D gene. This CDR3 is built from 16 residues. The V and J ends lost 2 bases and 0 bases respectively, with 11 bases between them. From germline, CDR1 is MNHEY and CDR2 SMNVEV (reference sequence). CDR3 sequence reads: CASSLREPSSGNTIYF. CDR3 nucleotides: TGTGCCAGCAGTTTACGGGAGCCCAGCTCTGGAAACACCATATATTTT.

The rearrangement uses TRBV10-3 and TRBJ1-2; the match to TRBD1 covers 9 bases. Per the germline V gene, CDR1 is ENHRY and CDR2 is SYGVKD. This CDR3 is built from 14 residues. Losses at the gene ends were 7 bases for V and 2 bases for J; bases not matched to a gene: 5. CDR3 bases: TGTGCCATCACCCCGGGACAGGGCAACTATGGCTACACCTTC. It is translated as CAITPGQGNYGYTF.

The chain links TRBV6-1 to TRBJ2-3, with D tentatively TRBD2 (7 bases). V was pared by 2 bases and J by 4 bases, with 16 bases between. Germline V gene data show CDR1 as MNHNS and CDR2 as SASEGT. The CDR3 consists of 16 residues. CDR3 in amino acids: CASSEIGGPQSDTQYF. Written as DNA, the CDR3 is TGTGCCAGCAGTGAAATCGGGGGGCCACAGTCAGATACGCAGTATTTT.

The chain employs TRBV5-1 and TRBJ1-2, with 8 bases identical to TRBD1. Per the germline V gene, CDR1 is SGHRS and CDR2 is YFSETQ. V was pared by 4 bases and J by 8 bases, with 13 bases of the junction left unmatched. The CDR3 extends over 15 amino acids. The CDR3 sequence is CASSPSQGVVLGYTF. CDR3 nucleotides: TGCGCCAGCAGCCCGTCACAGGGGGTCGTTTTGGGCTACACCTTC.

The V and J genes are TRBV7-8 and TRBJ1-6; maybe TRBD1 (5 bases). The CDR3 contains 16 residues. Germline lookup yields CDR1 SGHVS and CDR2 FQNEAQ. Trimming took 1 base from V and 2 from J, leaving 9 bases between them. For the CDR3, the DNA is TGTGCCAGCAGCTTAGAGGGGTGGACCTATAATTCACCCCTCCACTTT. It encodes CASSLEGWTYNSPLHF.

The chain employs TRBV5-1 and TRBJ2-2; D ambiguous. V was clipped by 4 bases and J by 0 bases, with 13 bases between them. The CDR3 spans 16 residues. The V gene's germline CDR1 is SGHRS and CDR2 YFSETQ. The CDR3 reads CASSPATSSNTGELFF. The CDR3 coding sequence is TGCGCCAGCAGCCCTGCAACATCTTCGAACACCGGGGAGCTGTTTTTT.

This clone was seen a single time. V gene TRBV29-1 combines with J gene TRBJ1-1, with a weak D call TRBD1 (6 bases). The CDR3 covers 13 residues. From germline, CDR1 is SQVTM and CDR2 ANQGSEA. Trimming pared 6 bases from V and 4 bases from J, leaving 15 bases between. The CDR3 bases are TGCAGCGTGGGACGGGGGGCTGGCACTGAAGCTTTCTTT. Its protein product is CSVGRGAGTEAFF.

The chain uses TRBV4-2 and TRBJ2-3; tentatively, D is TRBD1 (5 bases). Per germline, CDR1 LGHNA and CDR2 YNFKEQ. The V end was cut by 0 bases, the J end by 4 bases, with 14 bases between. There are 16 residues in the CDR3. The CDR3 region has the DNA TGTGCCAGCAGCCAAGATATTTCGCAGGGCTCAGATACGCAGTATTTT. Amino acid sequence: CASSQDISQGSDTQYF.